Sequencing of this T cell receptor (beta chain) was carried out in a study of OX40 agonist ivuxolimab in advanced cancers. TCRdb's table, derived via immunoSEQ multiplex PCR, lists solely in-frame clones and lacks some. The table lists tens of thousands of clones, 81% of them singletons, with over 3.5% in the top ten. This CDR3 is built from 14 residues. CDR1 SNHLY and CDR2 FYNNEI come from the germline V gene. The V gene lost 7 bases and the J gene lost 3 bases, with 16 bases spanning the gap. Peripheral blood came from all dose cohorts at three timepoints. J is TRBJ2-7 and V is TRBV2, with D possibly being TRBD2 (5 bases). Source: CD4+ or CD8+ T cells sorted from blood, taken in a trial of the OX40 agonist ivuxolimab. The receptor comes from an adult with an advanced solid tumor such as melanoma, head and neck, liver or kidney cancer. CDR3 sequence: CASTSWRQNYEQYF. DNA for the CDR3: TGTGCCAGCACCTCCTGGAGGCAAAACTACGAGCAGTACTTC.